The clone carrying this TCR beta chain was seen a handful of times. This sample is drawn from a study of identical twins. A single record per CDR3 protein comes from TCRdb applying MiXCR to the 5' RACE reads. The data show roughly 700,000 distinct CDR3 sequences, about 9.4% seen once. V trimming: 0 bases; J trimming: 2 bases; junction bases outside the gene matches: 12. From germline, CDR1 is LGHNA and CDR2 YSLEER. CDR3 length: 19 amino acids. This sample was shared with a second study, whose subject was yellow fever vaccine responses in identical twins.

The clonotype was recovered from a woman aged 18-29 years in good health. V gene TRBV4-3 combines with J gene TRBJ2-3, with 9 bases lining up with TRBD2. Source material: PBMCs. As DNA, the CDR3 is TGCGCCAGCAGCCAAGACGGCGTGGTGCTAGCGGGGATCACAGATACGCAGTATTTT. Translation: CASSQDGVVLAGITDTQYF.